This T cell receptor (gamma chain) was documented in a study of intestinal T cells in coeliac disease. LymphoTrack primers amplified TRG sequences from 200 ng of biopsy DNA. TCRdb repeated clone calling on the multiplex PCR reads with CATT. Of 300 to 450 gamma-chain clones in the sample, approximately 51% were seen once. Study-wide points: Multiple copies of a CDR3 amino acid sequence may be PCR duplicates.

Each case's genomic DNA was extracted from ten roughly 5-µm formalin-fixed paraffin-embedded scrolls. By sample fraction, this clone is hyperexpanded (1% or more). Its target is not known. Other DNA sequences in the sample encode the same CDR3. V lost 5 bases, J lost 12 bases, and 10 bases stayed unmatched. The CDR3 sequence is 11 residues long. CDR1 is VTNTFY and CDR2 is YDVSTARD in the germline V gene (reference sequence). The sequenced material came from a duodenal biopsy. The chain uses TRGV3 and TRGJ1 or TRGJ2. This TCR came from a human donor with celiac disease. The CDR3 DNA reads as TGTGCCACCTGGGGTTACTTGGGGAAACTCTTT. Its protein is CATWGYLGKLF.